This is a list of T cell receptor beta chains from one sample in a study of early stage breast cancer tumors. TCRdb keeps only in-frame clones here, not all; method: immunoSEQ multiplex PCR. The data contain roughly 40,000 clones, approximately 72% of them singletons. Sample: blood. All receptors come from a person aged 50 to 59 with breast cancer. CDR3s include the opening cysteine and the closing phenylalanine or tryptophan. The D gene is left open where the match is weak. Clone size appears in some rows only: once, few, many, or a class for an expanded clone.

TRBV28	-	TRBJ1-4	-	CASSVQGPRNEKLFF	TGTGCCAGCAGTGTGCAGGGTCCGAGGAATGAAAAACTGTTTTTT
TRBV2	-	TRBJ2-3	TRBD1	CASSLGTGGTDTQYF	TGTGCCAGCAGCCTCGGGACAGGGGGCACAGATACGCAGTATTTT
TRBV11-3	-	TRBJ2-1	-	CASSVSRGEQFF	TGTGCCAGCAGCGTGAGCCGGGGTGAGCAGTTCTTC
TRBV19	-	TRBJ1-1	TRBD1	CAASAQGARGTEAFF	TGTGCCGCCTCGGCCCAGGGGGCGAGAGGCACTGAAGCTTTCTTT
TRBV19	-	TRBJ2-1	-	CASSILAVPYNEQFF	TGTGCCAGCTCGATACTAGCAGTACCCTACAATGAGCAGTTCTTC
TRBV28	-	TRBJ2-3	TRBD2	CSDPGLPSDTQYF	TGTTCCGATCCGGGACTACCTTCAGATACGCAGTATTTT
TRBV14	-	TRBJ1-4	TRBD1	CASSRTGAGEKLFF	TGTGCCAGCAGCCGGACAGGGGCCGGTGAAAAACTGTTTTTT
TRBV9	few	TRBJ1-1	-	CASSDGQLEAFF	TGTGCCAGCAGCGATGGACAGCTTGAAGCTTTCTTT
TRBV11-3	-	TRBJ2-5	TRBD1	CASSPRQGDFQETQYF	TGTGCCAGCAGCCCAAGACAGGGGGACTTCCAAGAGACCCAGTACTTC
TRBV11-2	-	TRBJ2-7	-	CASSRGYEYEQYF	TGTGCCAGCAGCAGGGGCTACGAATACGAGCAGTACTTC
TRBV18	-	TRBJ2-3	-	CASSPGGGFTDTQYF	TGTGCCAGCTCACCCGGAGGTGGTTTCACAGATACGCAGTATTTT
TRBV7-2	-	TRBJ2-7	TRBD1	CASSLRGTGSGEQYF	TGTGCCAGCAGCTTACGGGGGACAGGGTCCGGCGAGCAGTACTTC
TRBV7-8	-	TRBJ1-5	TRBD1	CASSFGTGDGHISQPQHF	TGTGCCAGCAGCTTCGGGACAGGGGATGGACATATCAGTCAGCCCCAGCATTTT
TRBV7-9	-	TRBJ1-4	TRBD1	CASSWGQLNEKLFF	TGTGCCAGCAGCTGGGGACAGCTTAATGAAAAACTGTTTTTT
TRBV11-2	-	TRBJ1-1	-	CASSLAPGAGTEAFF	TGTGCCAGCAGCTTAGCTCCAGGGGCAGGGACTGAAGCTTTCTTT
TRBV20-1	-	TRBJ1-2	-	CSARGTGGYTF	TGCAGTGCTAGAGGAACGGGAGGCTACACCTTC
TRBV10-1	-	TRBJ1-2	-	CASSIERDGYTF	TGCGCCAGCAGTATAGAGCGGGATGGCTACACCTTC
TRBV5-5	few	TRBJ2-7	TRBD2	CASSLEAGGPNEQYF	TGTGCCAGCAGCTTGGAGGCGGGAGGGCCTAACGAGCAGTACTTC
TRBV9	-	TRBJ2-2	TRBD2	CASSFASGANTGELFF	TGTGCCAGCAGCTTTGCTAGCGGGGCGAACACCGGGGAGCTGTTTTTT
TRBV25-1	few	TRBJ1-1	TRBD1	CASSEYGDREDGAFF	TGTGCCAGCAGTGAATATGGGGACAGGGAGGACGGCGCTTTCTTT
TRBV18	-	TRBJ2-3	TRBD2	CASSPRAGGDTDTQYF	TGTGCCAGCTCACCACGGGCCGGGGGGGACACAGATACGCAGTATTTT
TRBV6-1	once	TRBJ2-1	TRBD1	CASSLGTAEQFF	TGTGCCAGCAGTCTAGGGACAGCTGAGCAGTTCTTC
TRBV6-5	-	TRBJ2-7	TRBD2	CASSYSRFASGYEQYF	TGTGCCAGCAGTTACTCGCGGTTTGCTAGCGGCTACGAGCAGTACTTC